Following are 7 T cell receptor beta chains from one sample sequenced in a study of OX40 agonist ivuxolimab in advanced cancers. The table came from immunoSEQ multiplex PCR; TCRdb's copy has only in-frame clones and leaves some out. The table includes approximately 23,000 clones, 65% to 90% detected once. Here the sequenced sample was CD4+ or CD8+ T cells sorted from blood, taken in a trial of the OX40 agonist ivuxolimab. These receptors came from an adult with an advanced solid tumor such as melanoma, head and neck, liver or kidney cancer.

This clone was seen once. J is TRBJ2-1 and V is TRBV13, with a weak D call TRBD1 (6 bases). Per the germline V gene, CDR1 is PRHDT and CDR2 is FYEKMQ (reference sequence). The length of the CDR3 is 15 residues. V was cut by 7 bases and J by 0 bases, with 13 bases left in between. As DNA, the CDR3 is TGTGCCAGCAAAAGGGGGTTCAGCTCCTACAATGAGCAGTTCTTC. It yields the protein CASKRGFSSYNEQFF.

V usage is TRBV28 and J usage is TRBJ1-5; weak D call: TRBD1 (6 bases). Trimming left V 6 bases short and J 4 bases short, with 13 bases between. This CDR3 spans 14 amino acids. CDR1 is MDHEN, CDR2 SYDVKM, per germline. DNA for the CDR3: TGTGCCAGCAGCCAGACAGGTCGTAATCAGCCCCAGCATTTT. This translates into CASSQTGRNQPQHF.

The chain links TRBV28 to TRBJ2-7, with 10 positions matching TRBD1. The germline CDR1 and CDR2 sequences are MDHEN and SYDVKM. The J segment lost 2 bases and the V segment lost 6 bases, leaving 10 bases of the junction unmatched. This CDR3 is 16 amino acids long. CDR3 protein: CASSTRDRGLPYEQYF. The CDR3 bases are TGTGCCAGCAGCACCAGGGACAGGGGCCTTCCCTACGAGCAGTACTTC.

This clone was seen a few times. The CDR3 loop reads CATSSSRNTEAFF. In DNA form, the CDR3 reads TGTGCCACCTCGTCATCGAGGAACACTGAAGCTTTCTTT. The genes are TRBV27 and TRBJ1-1; D gene uncertain. CDR1 MNHEY and CDR2 SMNVEV come from the germline V gene (reference sequence). Trimming stripped 10 bases from V and 1 base from J, with 13 bases between. The CDR3 extends over 13 amino acids.

The gene calls are TRBV6-1 and TRBJ2-1; TRBD2 agrees at 10 bases. V gave up 8 bases and J gave up 6 bases; unmatched junction bases: 7. This CDR3 has 14 residues. The germline V gene has CDR1 MNHNS and CDR2 SASEGT. The CDR3 region is CASGRKREGNEQFF. In DNA, the CDR3 is TGTGCCAGCGGTAGAAAGCGGGAGGGCAATGAGCAGTTCTTC.

The chain has TRBV6-6 and TRBJ2-7, with TRBD2 matching 9 bases. Germline CDR1 MNHNY, CDR2 SVGAGI (reference sequence). The CDR3 has 16 amino acids. V dropped 0 bases and J dropped 6; count of bases not matched to a gene: 9. The CDR3 DNA follows: TGTGCCAGCAGTTACTCGATGAGCGGCGGGGGGGGCGAGCAGTACTTC. Its translation is CASSYSMSGGGGEQYF.

On this clone: The junction departs from the called germline gene at one end, perhaps through a read error. The rearrangement joins TRBV11-3 to TRBJ1-2; 7 positions match TRBD1. Germline V gives CDR1 SGHNT, CDR2 YENEEA. This CDR3 has 10 amino acids. CDR3 bases: TGTGCCAGCACTCATAGACAGGGCCCCTTC. It encodes CASTHRQGPF.